This T cell receptor beta chain is from a study of blood T cells in healthy people across ages. Alongside a J-beta primer mix, a sample-barcoded 5' primer served in a second PCR lasting about 7 to 11 cycles. Each cDNA molecule was tagged by a template-switch adaptor with 12 random nucleotides. In TCRdb, the 5' RACE reads were re-called with MiXCR into one record per CDR3 protein. The data contain around 1,600,000 distinct CDR3 sequences, roughly two fifths of them singletons. Germline V gives CDR1 MNHEY, CDR2 SVGEGT. This CDR3 region has 14 residues. The TCR was taken from a young woman in good health. This sequence joins TRBV6-2 or TRBV6-3 and TRBJ2-7; tentative D call: TRBD2 (5 bases). The assigned J gene may be wrong: the sequence end matches TRBJ2-5 better. Sequenced material: blood. The CDR3 nucleotides read TGTGCCAGCAGGACCGGCCTAGCTCGGGAGACCCAGTACTTC. This codes for CASRTGLARETQYF.